This T cell receptor (beta chain) was captured by sequencing in a study of long-term antiretroviral therapy in people with HIV. General study findings and limits: Clones expanded before ART dominated the repertoire at all time points. Post-ART diversity increased but stayed below transplant donor controls.

Assay version v3.0 of immunoSEQ was used, and it was run at survey level. Clones were read by immunoSEQ multiplex PCR, and TCRdb kept only the in-frame ones, dropping some. The sample consists of 44,000 or so clones, around 96% of them appearing once. The CDR3 runs 14 residues. V lost 0 bases, J lost 8 bases, and 13 bases lay in between. The germline gives CDR1 MNHEY, CDR2 SVGAGI. Points on this clone: Its antigen is as yet unknown.

The receptor's source is a woman aged 45-65 years with HIV. Sequencing used unsorted PBMCs, obtained 3.7 years after starting antiretroviral therapy. The rearrangement uses TRBV6-5 and TRBJ1-2, with TRBD1 as a possible D gene (5 bases). The CDR3 coding sequence is TGTGCCAGCAGTTACTCTTTCAATAAGGGGGGCTACACCTTC. As protein: CASSYSFNKGGYTF.